The 15 T cell receptor beta chains below all came from one sample that was sequenced in a study of cytomegalovirus exposure and HLA in healthy donors. With 60 Vbeta and 13 Jbeta primers, the PCR was carried out. Using immunoSEQ multiplex PCR, the repertoire was profiled, and TCRdb retains in-frame clones only, with some absent. The sample consists of 120,000 to 150,000 clones, approximately 80% of them appearing once. The sequencing sample was made of PBMCs. The receptors originated from a male donor in good health and CMV-seronegative.

CDR3 nucleotide sequence: TGCGCCAGCAGGGCGCAACTGGTCCTAGCGGGAGGTGAGCAGTTCTTC. Translated: CASRAQLVLAGGEQFF. The chain combines TRBV10-2 with TRBJ2-1; 11 bases agree with TRBD2. The germline V gene encodes CDR1 WSHSY and CDR2 SAAADI. With 6 bases clipped from V and 9 bases from J, the junction kept 13 bases outside the gene matches. CDR3 length: 16 amino acids.

This chain joins TRBV6-5 and TRBJ2-1, with D perhaps TRBD2 (6 bases). There are 12 residues in the CDR3. The V end lost 3 bases, the J end lost 9 bases, and 9 bases lay between the germline ends. The germline gives CDR1 MNHEY, CDR2 SVGAGI. The CDR3 coding sequence is TGTGCCAGCAGTTATATCGGGGGTGAGCAGTTCTTC. This sequence encodes CASSYIGGEQFF.

The gene calls are TRBV4-3 and TRBJ2-6, with TRBD1 as a possible D gene (5 bases). Trimming cost V 0 bases and J 4 bases, with 13 bases left between them. The CDR3 has 17 amino acids. Germline values: CDR1 LGHNA, CDR2 YSLEER. The CDR3 sequence is CASSQEGHSLGANVLTF. DNA for the CDR3: TGCGCCAGCAGCCAAGAAGGACACTCGTTGGGGGCCAACGTCCTGACTTTC.

The chain links TRBV2 to TRBJ2-6; D not resolved. The V end was cut by 8 bases, the J end by 2 bases, with 10 bases between. Per the germline V gene, CDR1 is SNHLY and CDR2 is FYNNEI. CDR3 length: 14 amino acids. The CDR3 loop is CASGDAAGANVLTF. For the CDR3, the DNA is TGTGCCAGCGGAGACGCCGCTGGGGCCAACGTCCTGACTTTC. Full variable domain (rest looked up from reference TRBV2 and TRBJ2-6): EPEVTQTPSHQVTQMGQEVILRCVPISNHLYFYWYRQILGQKVEFLVSFYNNEISEKSEIFDDQFSVERPDGSNFTLKIRSTKLEDSAMYFCASGDAAGANVLTFGAGSRLTVL.

The chain has TRBV29-1 and TRBJ2-1; perhaps TRBD2 as D (5 bases). V dropped 3 bases and J dropped 4 bases, with 13 bases sitting between them. Germline assignment: CDR1 SQVTM and CDR2 ANQGSEA. The CDR3 is made up of 14 amino acids. The chain's CDR3 is CSVDLAPVYNEQFF. Here the CDR3 DNA reads TGCAGCGTTGACCTAGCCCCCGTATACAATGAGCAGTTCTTC.

This clone was counted once. The CDR3 loop is CASSHGQARPQETQYF. The CDR3 bases are TGTGCCAGCAGTCATGGACAGGCCAGACCCCAAGAGACCCAGTACTTC. This chain uses TRBV5-6 with TRBJ2-5; 7 nucleotides line up with TRBD1. J gave up 1 base and V 5 bases, and 11 bases lay outside the gene matches. From germline, CDR1 is SGHDT and CDR2 YYEEEE. The CDR3 runs to 16 residues.

V is TRBV19 and J is TRBJ2-7, with 7 nucleotides matching TRBD1. V lost 5 bases, J lost 3 bases, and 7 bases stayed unmatched. Per the germline V gene, CDR1 is LNHDA and CDR2 is SQIVND (reference sequence). The CDR3 is 14 residues long. CDR3 sequence: CASSPWSGGYEQYF. The CDR3 DNA follows: TGTGCCAGTAGTCCTTGGTCAGGGGGCTACGAGCAGTACTTC.

V is TRBV28 and J is TRBJ1-5; TRBD1 matches at 8 bases. The CDR3 has 16 amino acids. The germline V gene has CDR1 MDHEN and CDR2 SYDVKM. The V segment lost 7 bases and the J segment 7 bases; nucleotides outside the gene matches: 15. The CDR3 nucleotides read TGTGCCAGCAATTACGTCCCGGGACAGGCACAACAGCCCCAGCATTTT. This sequence encodes CASNYVPGQAQQPQHF.

The table lists this clone with a few counts. This rearrangement joins TRBV29-1 to TRBJ2-7; 9 positions match TRBD2. This CDR3 is 13 amino acids long. CDR1 and CDR2 (germline): SQVTM, ANQGSEA. V was pared by 5 bases and J by 2 bases, with 4 bases of the junction left unmatched. The CDR3 here is CSVRAGGPYEQYF. CDR3 sequence (DNA): TGCAGCGTTCGCGCGGGAGGGCCCTACGAGCAGTACTTC.

J is TRBJ2-5 and V is TRBV7-9, with D perhaps matching TRBD1 (6 bases). Germline V gene sequence: CDR1 SEHNR, CDR2 FQNEAQ (reference sequence). The germline V and J ends were trimmed by 2 bases and 4 bases, with 14 bases remaining between them. The CDR3 loop spans 15 amino acids. CDR3 residues: CASSLSRDRRETQYF. In DNA, the CDR3 is TGTGCCAGCAGCTTAAGTCGCGACAGGCGAGAGACCCAGTACTTC.

This clone has only a few counts. V usage is TRBV7-2 and J usage is TRBJ2-4, with 9 positions matching TRBD2. After removal of 2 bases from V and 9 bases from J, the junction contained 17 bases not matched to a gene. The germline CDR1 and CDR2 sequences are SGHTA and FQGNSA. This CDR3 has 18 amino acids. CDR3 loop: CASSLHSLRGRDGGIQYF. CDR3 nucleotides: TGTGCCAGCAGCTTACACTCCCTCCGCGGGAGGGATGGGGGCATTCAGTACTTC.

This chain connects TRBV27 to TRBJ2-1; 12 bases line up with TRBD2. Per the germline V gene, CDR1 is MNHEY and CDR2 is SMNVEV (reference sequence). The CDR3 totals 15 residues. With 5 bases clipped from V and 7 bases from J, the junction kept 6 bases outside the gene matches. Here the CDR3 DNA reads TGTGCCAGCAGTGCGGGACTAGCGGGTTTAAATGAGCAGTTCTTC. Protein product: CASSAGLAGLNEQFF.

The gene calls are TRBV7-2 and TRBJ1-5, with D hard to call. CDR3 size: 12 residues. Germline assignment: CDR1 SGHTA and CDR2 FQGNSA. V was shortened by 1 base and J by 9 bases, with 7 bases between the two germline ends. CDR3 sequence (DNA): TGTGCCAGCAGCTTAGATACGGGGCCCCAGCATTTT. It encodes CASSLDTGPQHF.

This chain joins TRBV9 and TRBJ1-5; 7 nucleotides line up with TRBD1. Trimming at V came to 3 bases and at J to 5 bases, leaving 2 bases not matched to a gene. Germline V CDR1 and CDR2: SGDLS, YYNGEE. The CDR3 consists of 13 residues. The DNA of the CDR3 is TGTGCCAGCAGCGAGGGACAGTATCAGCCCCAGCATTTT. Translated: CASSEGQYQPQHF.

As to this clone: The sample has other DNA sequences that encode this CDR3 too. The J gene is TRBJ2-7, the V gene TRBV5-1; 11 nucleotides match TRBD2. This CDR3 has 15 amino acids. CDR1 and CDR2 (germline): SGHRS, YFSETQ. J was trimmed by 4 bases and V by 0 bases; bases with no gene match: 3. In DNA, the CDR3 is TGCGCCAGCAGCTTGGAGGTAGCGGGAGGGTACGAGCAGTACTTC. It is translated as CASSLEVAGGYEQYF.